The T cell receptor beta chain described here comes from a study of T-cell reconstitution after alpha-beta-depleted transplantation in children. This CDR3 contains 10 residues. The germline CDR1 and CDR2 sequences are GTSNPN and SVGIG (reference sequence). V was clipped by 2 bases and J by 4 bases, with 2 bases between them. Comments on this clonotype: The antigen remains undetermined.

Study-level points and caveats: Fresh T-cell production supplied most of the T-cell counts and diversity seen one year after transplant.

Unique molecular identifiers tagged the TCRbeta library. Using its own MiXCR run on the PCR reads, TCRdb lists one record per CDR3 protein. Of about a million distinct CDR3 sequences in the sample, roughly 31% were seen once. J is TRBJ2-5 and V is TRBV30; D unclear. The sequence derives from a boy younger than two who had a stem cell transplant for SCID, so the T cells may come from the graft donor. The starting material was PBMCs, mostly from graft donor cells, obtained 360 days after TCRalphabeta/CD19-depleted stem cell transplant. CDR3 amino acids: CAWSRETQYF. CDR3 in DNA: TGTGCCTGGAGTCGAGAGACCCAGTACTTC.